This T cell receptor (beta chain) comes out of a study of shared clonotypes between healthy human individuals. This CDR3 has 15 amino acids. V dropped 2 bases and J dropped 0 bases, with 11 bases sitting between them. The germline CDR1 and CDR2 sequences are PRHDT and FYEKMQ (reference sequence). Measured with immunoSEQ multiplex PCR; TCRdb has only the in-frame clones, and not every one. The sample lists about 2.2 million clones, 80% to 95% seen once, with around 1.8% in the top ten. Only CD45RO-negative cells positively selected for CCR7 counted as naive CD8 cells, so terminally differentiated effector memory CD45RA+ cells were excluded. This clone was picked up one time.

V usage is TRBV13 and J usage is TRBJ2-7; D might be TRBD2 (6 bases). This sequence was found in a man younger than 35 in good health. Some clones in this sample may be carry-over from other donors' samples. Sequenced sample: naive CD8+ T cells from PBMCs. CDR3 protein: CASSLWGGNSYEQYF. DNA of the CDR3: TGTGCCAGCAGCTTATGGGGCGGGAACTCCTACGAGCAGTACTTC. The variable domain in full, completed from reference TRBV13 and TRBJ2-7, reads AAGVIQSPRHLIKEKRETATLKCYPIPRHDTVYWYQQGPGQDPQFLISFYEKMQSDKGSIPDRFSAQQFSDYHSELNMSSLELGDSALYFCASSLWGGNSYEQYFGPGTRLTVT.